Below are 3 T cell receptor beta chains sequenced from a single sample in a study of cytomegalovirus exposure and HLA in healthy donors. The PCR made use of 60 Vbeta and 13 Jbeta primers. TCRdb's table, derived via immunoSEQ multiplex PCR, lists solely in-frame clones and lacks some. The data hold 85,000 to 100,000 clones, with around 82% observed a single time. Sequenced input: PBMCs. The receptor set was obtained from a man aged 40-55 years in good health and CMV-seronegative.

This clone has only one observation. V is TRBV2 and J is TRBJ1-3; D might be TRBD1 (5 bases). Trimming pared 6 bases from V and 1 base from J, leaving 10 bases between. There are 14 residues in the CDR3. The germline V gene has CDR1 SNHLY and CDR2 FYNNEI. The CDR3 region is CASSNQGSGNTIYF. In DNA form, the CDR3 reads TGTGCCAGCAGCAATCAGGGTTCTGGAAACACCATATATTTT.

This chain joins TRBV6-1 and TRBJ2-3; D unclear. The germline gives CDR1 MNHNS, CDR2 SASEGT. This CDR3 spans 15 amino acids. Trimming pared 0 bases from V and 2 bases from J, leaving 9 bases between. CDR3 nucleotides: TGTGCCAGCAGTGAAGCTAACTACGACACAGATACGCAGTATTTT. As protein: CASSEANYDTDTQYF.

This clone turned up a few times. J is TRBJ1-4 and V is TRBV6-1; maybe TRBD1 (6 bases). In germline, CDR1 is MNHNS, CDR2 SASEGT. Between the trimmed V and J ends, which lost 3 bases and 8 bases, there was a span of 16 bases. CDR3 length: 15 residues. This chain's CDR3 is CASSEGRGAWEKLFF. The CDR3 region has the DNA TGTGCCAGCAGTGAGGGCAGGGGCGCCTGGGAAAAACTGTTTTTT.